Below, 10 T cell receptor beta chains from the same sample are listed, as sequenced in a study of T cells after yellow fever vaccination. TCRdb analysed the 5' RACE reads with MiXCR anew, one entry per CDR3 protein. The sample includes 200,000 to 300,000 distinct CDR3 sequences, over 6.5% of them seen just once. Specimen: CD4+ T cells sorted from PBMCs, collected on the day of the yellow fever booster vaccination. These receptors came from a man aged 25 to 45 who received the YFV17D yellow fever vaccine.

In DNA form, the CDR3 reads TGTGCCATCAGTAGGGCGGATAGCAATCAGCCCCAGCATTTT. It translates to CAISRADSNQPQHF. The chain links TRBV10-3 to TRBJ1-5; D unresolved. The CDR3 spans 14 residues. CDR1 is ENHRY and CDR2 is SYGVKD in the germline V gene. V was pared by 5 bases and J by 0 bases, with 8 bases between.

In this sample, this clonotype turned up many times. The rearrangement links TRBV15 to TRBJ2-1; 7 bases map to TRBD2. Germline V gene data show CDR1 as LNHNV and CDR2 as YYDKDF (reference sequence). The CDR3 is made up of 15 amino acids. Trimming removed 1 base from V and 5 bases from J; junction bases left unmatched: 5. The chain's CDR3 is CATSRGLADNNEQFF. The CDR3 DNA reads TGTGCCACCAGCAGAGGTCTAGCGGACAACAATGAGCAGTTCTTC. The variable domain in full, completed from reference TRBV15 and TRBJ2-1, reads DAMVIQNPRYQVTQFGKPVTLSCSQTLNHNVMYWYQQKSSQAPKLLFHYYDKDFNNEADTPDNFQSRRPNTSFCFLDIRSPGLGDTAMYLCATSRGLADNNEQFFGPGTRLTVL.

This clonotype was observed a few times. The gene calls are TRBV20-1 and TRBJ2-6; D is unresolved. The CDR3 runs 16 residues. Between the trimmed V and J ends, which lost 0 bases and 0 bases, there was a span of 9 bases. Germline CDR1 is DFQATT and CDR2 is SNEGSKA (reference sequence). The CDR3 region is CSARDWHLSGANVLTF. The CDR3, as DNA: TGCAGTGCTAGAGATTGGCATCTCTCTGGGGCCAACGTCCTGACTTTC.

The chain joins TRBV7-8 to TRBJ1-2; 10 nucleotides match TRBD1. In germline, CDR1 is SGHVS, CDR2 FQNEAQ. The CDR3 consists of 16 residues. V lost 0 bases to trimming and J lost 8 bases; unmatched junction nucleotides: 9. CDR3 protein: CASSLAGQGDEWGYTF. For the CDR3, the DNA is TGTGCCAGCAGCTTAGCCGGACAGGGGGACGAGTGGGGCTACACCTTC.

This clonotype was seen ten or more times. This sequence joins TRBV7-8 and TRBJ2-7, with TRBD1 matching over 9 bases. This CDR3 region has 17 residues. V gave up 5 bases and J gave up 0 bases; unmatched junction bases: 11. The V gene's germline CDR1 is SGHVS and CDR2 FQNEAQ. CDR3 DNA sequence: TGTGCCAGCAGCCCCCGTCCCGGGACAGGGCCCTCCTACGAGCAGTACTTC. This sequence encodes CASSPRPGTGPSYEQYF.

This clonotype was recorded at least ten times. DNA of the CDR3: TGTGCCAGCATCCGACCGTCAGGGGTCTATGGCTACACCTTC. This translates into CASIRPSGVYGYTF. This chain joins TRBV6-1 and TRBJ1-2; possibly TRBD1 for D (6 bases). The CDR3 runs to 14 residues. Germline V CDR1 and CDR2: MNHNS, SASEGT. V lost 7 bases to trimming and J lost 4 bases, with 16 bases between them.

This clonotype has a count of ten or more. V and J are TRBV20-1 and TRBJ2-5; D unclear. This CDR3 contains 12 residues. Trimming removed 5 bases from V and 4 bases from J, with 11 bases in between. Germline values: CDR1 DFQATT, CDR2 SNEGSKA (reference sequence). The CDR3 DNA is TGCAGTGCTGCCGACCCCGCAGAGACCCAGTACTTC. This codes for CSAADPAETQYF.

This clonotype was observed many times. The genes are TRBV30 and TRBJ1-1; D gene unclear. The CDR3 runs 14 residues. Germline V gene data show CDR1 as GTSNPN and CDR2 as SVGIG (reference sequence). With 0 bases removed from V and 4 bases from J, the gap between germline ends came to 12 bases. This CDR3 is CAWSVRSQGTEAFF. CDR3 coding DNA: TGTGCCTGGAGTGTACGCAGCCAAGGCACTGAAGCTTTCTTT. Filled out from reference TRBV30 and TRBJ1-1, the complete variable domain reads SQTIHQWPATLVQPVGSPLSLECTVEGTSNPNLYWYRQAAGRGLQLLFYSVGIGQISSEVPQNLSASRPQDRQFILSSKKLLLSDSGFYLCAWSVRSQGTEAFFGQGTRLTVV.

This clonotype was found many times. The V call is TRBV18, the J call TRBJ2-7; 8 nucleotides match TRBD2. After removal of 4 bases from V and 0 bases from J, the junction contained 5 bases not matched to a gene. This CDR3 comprises 15 residues. Germline-derived CDR1 and CDR2 are KGHSH and LQKENI. CDR3 protein: CASSLPSGSSYEQYF. The DNA for the CDR3 is TGTGCCAGCTCACTACCCAGCGGGAGCTCCTACGAGCAGTACTTC.

This clonotype has a handful of counts. This chain uses TRBV30 with TRBJ1-1; D ambiguous. V was pared by 4 bases and J by 4 bases, with 16 bases between. The CDR3 has 14 amino acids. CDR1 is GTSNPN, CDR2 SVGIG, per germline (reference sequence). The CDR3 region has the DNA TGTGCCTGGACCATTGCGGGTCGTGGCACTGAAGCTTTCTTT. Encoded protein: CAWTIAGRGTEAFF.